Described below is a single T cell receptor (beta chain) sequence and its context. The antigen is unknown. The CDR3 is made up of 15 amino acids. V lost 4 bases, J lost 7 bases, and 10 bases stayed unmatched. Germline V gives CDR1 SQVTM, CDR2 ANQGSEA. This sample was taken from a study of cytomegalovirus exposure and HLA in healthy donors. Whole-study results and caveats: Cytomegalovirus-associated status was assigned to about 180 TCR beta chains. Most TCR sequences were uncommon, yet certain public TCRs appeared in many donors. Reportedly, cytomegalovirus status was diagnosed with high sensitivity and specificity.

The approximately 120-subject validation cohort, separate from the roughly 670-subject first cohort, included the donors. The method was immunoSEQ multiplex PCR; TCRdb's version includes in-frame clones alone and lacks a portion of them. This sample yields under 200,000 clones, of which less than 95% are seen a single time; about 3% belongs to the top ten. The rearrangement links TRBV29-1 to TRBJ2-1; 10 bases agree with TRBD2. The sample consisted of PBMCs. The receptor was isolated from a woman between 18 and 29 years old in good health and CMV-seropositive. DNA of the CDR3: TGCAGCGTTGTAGGGAAAGCGGGGGGGCAAAATGAGCAGTTCTTC. The encoded protein is CSVVGKAGGQNEQFF.